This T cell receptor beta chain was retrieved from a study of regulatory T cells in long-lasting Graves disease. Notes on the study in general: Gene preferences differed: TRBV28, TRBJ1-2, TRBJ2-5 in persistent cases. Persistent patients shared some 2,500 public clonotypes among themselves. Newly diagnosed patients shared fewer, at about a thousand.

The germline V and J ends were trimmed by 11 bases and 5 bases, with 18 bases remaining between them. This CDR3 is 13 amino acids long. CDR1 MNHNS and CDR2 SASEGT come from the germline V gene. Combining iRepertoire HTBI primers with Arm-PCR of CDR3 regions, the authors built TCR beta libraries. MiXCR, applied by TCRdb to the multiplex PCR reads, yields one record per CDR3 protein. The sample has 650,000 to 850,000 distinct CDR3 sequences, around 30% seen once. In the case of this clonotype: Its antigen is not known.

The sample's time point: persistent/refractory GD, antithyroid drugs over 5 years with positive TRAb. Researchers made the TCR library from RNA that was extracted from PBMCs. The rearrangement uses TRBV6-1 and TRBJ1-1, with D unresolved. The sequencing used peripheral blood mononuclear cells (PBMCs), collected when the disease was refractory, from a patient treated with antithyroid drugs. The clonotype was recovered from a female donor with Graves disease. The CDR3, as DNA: TGTGCCTCGAAGAGGGCTGAACAGACTGAAGCTTTCTTT. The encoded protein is CASKRAEQTEAFF.